This entry describes one T cell receptor beta chain. This specimen belongs to a study of blood T cell repertoires in COVID-19. Turning to the study itself: Researchers got acute and convalescent COVID-19 samples from the United States, Italy and Spain.

Assignment of participants to cohorts was predicated upon participant-reported clinical history. In the authors' methods: Estimation of nucleated cell counts was performed using reference gene primer amplification. Some clones are missing from TCRdb's copy, which holds only in-frame ones; the method was immunoSEQ multiplex PCR. That table supplies the V and J calls and clone size; D and trimming were determined from the DNA. Among 180,000 or so clones listed, roughly nine tenths were seen once. The source material was PBMCs or T cells enriched from blood (not recorded which). This sequence originates from a human donor with acute COVID-19. The donor label of this sample is uncertain.

CDR3 in amino acids: CASSVGRRTGGLNTEAFF. CDR3 DNA: TGTGCCAGCAGCGTAGGGAGGCGGACAGGGGGTTTGAACACTGAAGCTTTCTTT. The chain employs TRBV9 and TRBJ1-1; TRBD1 matches 10 bases. The CDR3 loop spans 18 amino acids. The germline V gene encodes CDR1 SGDLS and CDR2 YYNGEE. With 0 bases clipped from V and 0 bases from J, the junction kept 8 bases outside the gene matches.